This TCR beta chain was retrieved from a study of B cell selection in AIRE deficiency. Overall study results and limits: Healthy Tconv contained approximately 37% of shared healthy Treg sequences; only TCRbeta sequenced. Shorter CDR3s marked shared Treg sequences, biased toward few non-templated insertions. About a third of healthy-shared Treg sequences were found among patient Tconv cells. Healthy donors alone shared around 33% of around 3,700 Treg sequences; patients alone 8.5% to 10%.

Deletions cut 6 bases from V and 4 bases from J, with 27 bases between. The CDR3 runs to 18 residues. Germline V gene sequence: CDR1 LNHDA, CDR2 SQIVND (reference sequence). Assay used: immunoSEQ multiplex PCR; TCRdb lists only in-frame clones, some missing. The data show roughly 17,000 clones, with just over 90% seen just once and under 0.9% held by the top ten. Regulatory T cells were sorted as CD4+CD25hiCD127low/negative cells. As concerns this clone: Its antigen is undetermined.

V gene TRBV19 combines with J gene TRBJ2-5; weak D call: TRBD1 (6 bases). The sequenced material came from CD4+CD25+ Tregs sorted from PBMCs. The sequence came from a human donor in good health. The CDR3 nucleotides read TGTGCCAGTAGCCACGGACAGAGCGACTACGGTTATCGAGAGACCCAGTACTTC. Its translation: CASSHGQSDYGYRETQYF.